These 4 T cell receptor beta chains originate from one sample sequenced in a study of T cell changes during pregnancy in multiple sclerosis. Sequencing was performed with immunoSEQ multiplex PCR; in TCRdb, only in-frame clones are kept and a portion is missing. The data show about 38,000 clones, with 90% to 95% seen just once and about 0.35% held by the top ten. Sequencing used CD4+ T cells from peripheral blood mononuclear cells, obtained in the third trimester of pregnancy. The receptor source for this set is a female donor in good health, enrolled as a control in a pregnancy study.

CDR3 region: CASLATGELFF. The CDR3 region has the DNA TGTGCCAGCTTGGCCACAGGGGAGCTGTTTTTT. J is TRBJ2-2 and V is TRBV2, with no clear D. This CDR3 spans 11 amino acids. Germline CDR1 is SNHLY and CDR2 is FYNNEI. The V and J ends lost 8 bases and 8 bases respectively, with 9 bases between them.

This clone was counted a few times. V usage is TRBV29-1 and J usage is TRBJ1-1; TRBD1 might be the D (6 bases). Per the germline V gene, CDR1 is SQVTM and CDR2 is ANQGSEA. This CDR3 spans 13 amino acids. V dropped 0 bases and J dropped 10 bases, with 15 bases sitting between them. The CDR3 is CSVEDDGRGRAFF. The CDR3 nucleotides read TGCAGCGTTGAAGATGACGGCAGGGGAAGAGCTTTCTTT.

This clone was picked up a small number of times. This rearrangement joins TRBV7-9 to TRBJ2-7, with a tentative D call TRBD2 (5 bases). Per germline, CDR1 SEHNR and CDR2 FQNEAQ (reference sequence). The CDR3 is made up of 14 amino acids. V lost 7 bases and J 7 bases, leaving 20 bases between the germline ends. CDR3: CASTSAFSPGEQYF. Here the CDR3 DNA reads TGTGCCAGCACCTCGGCGTTTTCCCCGGGGGAGCAGTACTTC.

V gene TRBV11-2 combines with J gene TRBJ2-1, with TRBD2 matching over 12 bases. The V and J ends lost 1 base and 2 bases, in that order; junction bases with no gene match: 3. Germline CDR1 is SGHAT and CDR2 is FQNNGV. This CDR3 has 17 residues. CDR3 DNA sequence: TGTGCCAGCAGCTTAGGCGCTAGCGGGGGGGCCTACAATGAGCAGTTCTTC. As protein: CASSLGASGGAYNEQFF.